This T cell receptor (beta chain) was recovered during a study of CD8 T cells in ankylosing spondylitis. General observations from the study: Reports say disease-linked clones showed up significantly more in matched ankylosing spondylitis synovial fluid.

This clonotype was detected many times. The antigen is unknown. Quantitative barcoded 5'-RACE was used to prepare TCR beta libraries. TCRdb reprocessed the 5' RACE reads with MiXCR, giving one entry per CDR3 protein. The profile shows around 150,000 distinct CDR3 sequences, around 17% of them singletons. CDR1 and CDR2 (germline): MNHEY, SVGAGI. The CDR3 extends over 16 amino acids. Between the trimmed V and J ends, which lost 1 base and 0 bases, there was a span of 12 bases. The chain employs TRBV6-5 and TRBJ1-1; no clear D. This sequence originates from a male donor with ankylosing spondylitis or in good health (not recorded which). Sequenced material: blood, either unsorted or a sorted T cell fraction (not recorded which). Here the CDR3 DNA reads TGTGCCAGCAGTTACTGGAGGGCGGGGATGAACACTGAAGCTTTCTTT. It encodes CASSYWRAGMNTEAFF.